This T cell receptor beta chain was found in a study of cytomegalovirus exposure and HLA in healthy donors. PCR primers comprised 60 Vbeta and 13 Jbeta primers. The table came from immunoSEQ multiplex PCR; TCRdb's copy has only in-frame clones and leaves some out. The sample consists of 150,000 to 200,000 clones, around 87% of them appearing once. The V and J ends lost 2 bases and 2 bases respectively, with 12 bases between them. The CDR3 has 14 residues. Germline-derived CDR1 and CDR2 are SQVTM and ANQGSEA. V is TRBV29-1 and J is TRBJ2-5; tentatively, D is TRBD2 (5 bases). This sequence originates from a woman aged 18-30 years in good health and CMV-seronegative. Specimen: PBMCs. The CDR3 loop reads CSVELPGYQETQYF. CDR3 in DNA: TGCAGCGTTGAACTTCCGGGGTATCAAGAGACCCAGTACTTC.